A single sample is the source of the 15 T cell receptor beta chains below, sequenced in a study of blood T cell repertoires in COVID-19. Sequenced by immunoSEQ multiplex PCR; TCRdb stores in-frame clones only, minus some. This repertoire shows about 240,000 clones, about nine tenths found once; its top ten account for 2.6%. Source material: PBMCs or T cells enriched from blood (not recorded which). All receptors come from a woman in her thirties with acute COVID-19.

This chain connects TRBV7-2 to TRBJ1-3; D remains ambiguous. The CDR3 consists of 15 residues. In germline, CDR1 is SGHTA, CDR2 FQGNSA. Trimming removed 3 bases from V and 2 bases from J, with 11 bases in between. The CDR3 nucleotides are TGTGCCAGCAGCTTCATCCATGGCACTGGAAACACCATATATTTT. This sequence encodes CASSFIHGTGNTIYF. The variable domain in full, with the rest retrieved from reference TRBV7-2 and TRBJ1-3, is GAGVSQSPSNKVTEKGKDVELRCDPISGHTALYWYRQSLGQGLEFLIYFQGNSAPDKSGLPSDRFSAERTGGSVSTLTIQRTQQEDSAVYLCASSFIHGTGNTIYFGEGSWLTVV.

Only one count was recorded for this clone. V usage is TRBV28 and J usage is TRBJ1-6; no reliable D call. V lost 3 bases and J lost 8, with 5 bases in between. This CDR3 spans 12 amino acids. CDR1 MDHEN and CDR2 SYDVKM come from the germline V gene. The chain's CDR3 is CASSLRHSPLHF. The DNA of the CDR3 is TGTGCCAGCAGTTTGAGGCATTCACCCCTCCACTTT. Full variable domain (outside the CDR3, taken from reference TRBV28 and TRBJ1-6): DVKVTQSSRYLVKRTGEKVFLECVQDMDHENMFWYRQDPGLGLRLIYFSYDVKMKEKGDIPEGYSVSREKKERFSLILESASTNQTSMYLCASSLRHSPLHFGNGTRLTVT.

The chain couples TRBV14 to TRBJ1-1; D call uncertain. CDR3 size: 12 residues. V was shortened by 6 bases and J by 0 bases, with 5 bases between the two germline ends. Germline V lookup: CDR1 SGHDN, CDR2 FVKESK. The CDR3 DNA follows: TGTGCCAGCAGACTTATGAACACTGAAGCTTTCTTT. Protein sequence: CASRLMNTEAFF.

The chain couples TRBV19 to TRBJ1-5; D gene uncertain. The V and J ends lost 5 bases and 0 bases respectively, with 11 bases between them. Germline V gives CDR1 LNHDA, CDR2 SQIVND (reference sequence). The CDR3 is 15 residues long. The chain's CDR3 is CASSPGAYSNQPQHF. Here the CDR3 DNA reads TGTGCCAGTAGTCCCGGTGCTTATAGCAATCAGCCCCAGCATTTT.

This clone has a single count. The DNA for the CDR3 is TGTGCCAGCAGCTTTCTTCCAGGGACAGGTAGCAGCTCTGGAAACACCATATATTTT. Translation gives CASSFLPGTGSSSGNTIYF. The rearrangement links TRBV7-2 to TRBJ1-3, with 8 positions matching TRBD1. The CDR3 extends over 19 amino acids. Germline V gene lookup returns CDR1 SGHTA and CDR2 FQGNSA. Losses at the gene ends were 3 bases for V and 0 bases for J; bases not matched to a gene: 13.

The DNA of the CDR3 is TGTGCCACCAGTGATTTTGCGCAGGGGGATGGAAATGAAAAACTGTTTTTT. This codes for CATSDFAQGDGNEKLFF. V gene TRBV24-1 combines with J gene TRBJ1-4; 7 positions match TRBD1. CDR1 is KGHDR, CDR2 SFDVKD, per germline. The J segment lost 5 bases and the V segment lost 1 base, leaving 9 bases of the junction unmatched. The CDR3 loop spans 17 amino acids.

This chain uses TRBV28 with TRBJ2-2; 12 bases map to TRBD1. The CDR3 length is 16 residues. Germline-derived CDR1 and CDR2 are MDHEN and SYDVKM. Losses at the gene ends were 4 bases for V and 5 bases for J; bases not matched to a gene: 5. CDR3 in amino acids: CASSSGQGARTGELFF. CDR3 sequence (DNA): TGTGCCAGCAGTTCGGGACAGGGGGCGAGAACCGGGGAGCTGTTTTTT.

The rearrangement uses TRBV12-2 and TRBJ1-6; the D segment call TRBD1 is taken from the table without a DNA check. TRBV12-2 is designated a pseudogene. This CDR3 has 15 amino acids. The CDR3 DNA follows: TGTGCAAGTCGTTTCCGGACAGAAGGGGATTCACCCCTCCACTTT. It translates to CASRFRTEGDSPLHF.

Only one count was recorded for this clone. Here the CDR3 reads CASSLVVGSPQYGYTF. The DNA of the CDR3 is TGTGCCAGCAGCTTAGTGGTCGGGTCGCCCCAATATGGCTACACCTTC. The chain has TRBV7-9 and TRBJ1-2; no clear D gene. This CDR3 spans 16 amino acids. Between the trimmed V and J ends, which lost 1 base and 5 bases, there was a span of 17 bases. Germline V gene sequence: CDR1 SEHNR, CDR2 FQNEAQ (reference sequence).

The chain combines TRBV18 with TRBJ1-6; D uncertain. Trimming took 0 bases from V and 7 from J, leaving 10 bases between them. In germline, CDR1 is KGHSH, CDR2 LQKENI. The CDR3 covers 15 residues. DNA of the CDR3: TGTGCCAGCTCACCACCGGAAGGGAGAAATTCACCCCTCCACTTT. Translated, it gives CASSPPEGRNSPLHF.

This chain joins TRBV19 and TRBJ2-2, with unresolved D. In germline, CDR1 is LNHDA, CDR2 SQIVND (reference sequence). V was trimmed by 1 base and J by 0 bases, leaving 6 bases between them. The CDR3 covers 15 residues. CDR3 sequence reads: CASSIGRANTGELFF. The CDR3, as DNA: TGTGCCAGTAGTATAGGAAGAGCGAACACCGGGGAGCTGTTTTTT.

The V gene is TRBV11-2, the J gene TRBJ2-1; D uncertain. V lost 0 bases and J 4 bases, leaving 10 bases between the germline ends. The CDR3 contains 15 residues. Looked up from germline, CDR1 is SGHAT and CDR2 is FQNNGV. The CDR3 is CASSLEWAPYNEQFF. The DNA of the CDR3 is TGTGCCAGCAGCTTAGAATGGGCCCCATACAATGAGCAGTTCTTC. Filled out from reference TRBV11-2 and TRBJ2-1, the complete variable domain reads EAGVAQSPRYKIIEKRQSVAFWCNPISGHATLYWYQQILGQGPKLLIQFQNNGVVDDSQLPKDRFSAERLKGVDSTLKIQPAKLEDSAVYLCASSLEWAPYNEQFFGPGTRLTVL.

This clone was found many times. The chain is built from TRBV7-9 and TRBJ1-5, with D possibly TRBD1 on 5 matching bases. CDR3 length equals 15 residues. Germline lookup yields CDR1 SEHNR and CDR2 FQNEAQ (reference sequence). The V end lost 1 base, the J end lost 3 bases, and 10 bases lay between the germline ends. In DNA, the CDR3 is TGTGCCAGCAGCTTAGGTCGGGGGATCAATCAGCCCCAGCATTTT. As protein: CASSLGRGINQPQHF. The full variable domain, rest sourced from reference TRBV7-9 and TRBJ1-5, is DTGVSQNPRHKITKRGQNVTFRCDPISEHNRLYWYRQTLGQGPEFLTYFQNEAQLEKSRLLSDRFSAERPKGSFSTLEIQRTEQGDSAMYLCASSLGRGINQPQHFGDGTRLSIL.

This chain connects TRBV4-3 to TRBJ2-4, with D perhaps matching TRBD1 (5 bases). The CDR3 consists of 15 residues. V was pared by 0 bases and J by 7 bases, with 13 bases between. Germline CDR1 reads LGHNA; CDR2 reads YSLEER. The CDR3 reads CASSQDKGAGNIQYF. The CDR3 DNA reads TGCGCCAGCAGCCAAGATAAAGGGGCAGGGAACATTCAGTACTTC.

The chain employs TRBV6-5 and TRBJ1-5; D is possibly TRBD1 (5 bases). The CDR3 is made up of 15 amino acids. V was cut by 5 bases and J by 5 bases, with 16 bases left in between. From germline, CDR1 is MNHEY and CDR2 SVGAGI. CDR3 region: CASSPRRGTDQPQHF. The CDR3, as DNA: TGTGCCAGCAGTCCCCGGAGGGGCACGGATCAGCCCCAGCATTTT.